This T cell receptor beta chain was recorded in a study of cytomegalovirus exposure and HLA in healthy donors listed by TCRdb under 2017. Looking at the study overall: According to an earlier analysis of a few hundred of the donors, 200 million or so T cells yielded 90 million to 130 million unique TCR beta sequences and approximately 280 Gb of sequence data. Besides the first cohort of around 700 subjects, a separate validation cohort made up of 120 different subjects was used. The number of donors typed differed by locus, with roughly 629-640 for A, B, C, DRB1 and DQB1, approximately 500 for DQA1, over 600 for DPA1, and approximately 470 for DPB1. A later genetic analysis took genome-wide SNP genotypes for about 55% of the 666 donors and used that subset as a discovery cohort. Using immunosequencing, the study profiled T cell repertoires from 500 to 800 subjects and related those repertoires to cytomegalovirus serostatus. The study was designed to test whether signatures of past pathogen exposure could be identified by cataloging public T cell receptors. The study combined high-throughput TCR immunosequencing, statistical association of individual TCRs with disease status, and machine learning to predict cytomegalovirus infection status. Of the 300 to 400 genotyped donors, around 81% fell in the genetic ancestry cluster associated with self-reported Caucasian donors. All discovery cohort repertoires had been generated on a single sequencing platform. Rather than using new phenotypic data, the later analysis identified candidate immune exposures from TCR beta sequences and from how often those sequences occurred across donors. In an earlier analysis of 500 to 650 of the donors, high-throughput TCR beta sequencing was used to judge whether each TCR beta V gene segment behaved as functional or pseudogenic. Donor age, sex, ethnicity and CMV serostatus were collected together with the repertoire data. Several DR-DQ haplotypes were handled as single units for association and clustering because linkage in the cohort was strong. Both class I and class II loci were covered by HLA typing, at four-digit resolution. Among 300 to 500 genotyped donors of the cohort, an average of approximately 220,000 unique TCR beta nucleotide sequences was sequenced per donor, of which roughly 18% were non-productive. About 280 gigabases of sequencing data and around 80 million unique TCR sequences made up an early release that covered approximately 700 HLA-typed donors. In a later analysis, previously published TCR beta repertoires from 550 to 700 donors were re-analyzed and high-resolution HLA genotyping was added so that TCR occurrence patterns could be studied. Broad study findings and their caveats: The study listed 164 TCR beta chains as associated with cytomegalovirus. Linkage disequilibrium might explain the correlated functional status among segregating V segments, but an unknown experimental factor could not be ruled out. The sequencing pipeline was judged likely to have produced a cluster of highly shared sequence variants as a technical artifact. In a later analysis, several top co-occurrence clusters were reported to appear linked to parvovirus B19, influenza, CMV and Epstein-Barr virus. When HLA alleles, especially DR and DQ, strongly co-occurred, TCR associations were difficult to assign to individual alleles. Because some donors lacked HLA typing at each locus, the association tests relied only on the typed subset. Immune exposure information for the cohort was limited to CMV serostatus. The presence/absence analyses assumed that sequencing depth was roughly uniform across donors, and that assumption may not be true. In a later analysis, most CMV-associated TCR beta chains were found to appear HLA-restricted, with HLA associations seemingly driven largely by CMV exposure. Across donors, most TCR sequences were observed very rarely, whereas some public TCRs were present in many individuals. A few of the identified cytomegalovirus-associated TCR beta chains were confirmed in vitro to be specific for cytomegalovirus antigens. The classifier was reported to diagnose cytomegalovirus status with high specificity and sensitivity in both the original and validation cohorts. Broadly in line with IMGT annotations, most TCR beta V segments showed up in productive rearrangements about 87% or about 30% of the time in an earlier analysis of 450 to 750 of the donors. A later genetic analysis associated a missense DCLRE1C variant with V-gene and J-gene trimming of TCR beta chains, and an independent cohort replicated the association. A further reported finding was that TCR beta sequences accurately predicted the HLA-A and HLA-B alleles for most subjects in the first cohort. Compared with the roughly 720-donor mean, donors in an Asian-associated ancestry cluster had fewer N-insertions in productive TCRs, according to a later genetic analysis. In a later analysis, HLA-associated TCR beta chains were found to be more clonally expanded and to have lower generation probabilities than equally common non-associated chains. The authors suggested that the approach could potentially be extended to other disease states and immunological phenotypes. Some IMGT-functional V segments, including TRBV6-2 and TRBV6-3, could not be told apart with the 87-base-pair reads, so those segments were excluded. Because counts were too low, fewer than 20 rarely observed V segments, including chromosome 9 orphons, were excluded from the earlier analysis of 587 of the donors. In a later analysis, TCR association rates were found to vary across HLA loci, with the most associated TCRs seen for DRB1 alleles and the fewest for HLA-C alleles. In this cohort, only TCR beta chains were sequenced, and detectable features were limited by the absence of alpha or paired-chain data. A later analysis associated 17,000 or so TCR beta sequences with specific HLA alleles at a false discovery rate of 0.05.

The library was prepared using the immunoSEQ multiplex PCR assay. A mixture of 60 forward primers for TCR Vbeta segments and 13 reverse primers for TCR Jbeta segments was used in the multiplex PCR. The CDR3 region of rearranged TCR beta genes was amplified from genomic DNA with a multiplex PCR assay. The Illumina HiSeq System was used to sequence the amplified TCR beta libraries as 87-base-pair reads. As for the original processing: A later analysis tallied 75 million to 95 million unique TCR beta chains across the roughly 610 repertoires, and around 12 million of those chains were shared by two or more donors. A nearest-neighbor algorithm error-corrected the raw reads and collapsed the reads into unique sequences, merging closely related sequences to remove PCR and sequencing errors. Alignment of CDR3 sequences to IMGT reference sequences was used to assign V, D and J gene segments. For a sequence to be retained, a match of at least six nucleotides to both a V gene segment and a J gene segment was required. A rearrangement was called productive if the CDR3 had no stop codons and remained in frame with V and J, and every other rearrangement was called non-productive. CDR3 was defined by IMGT convention, running from the second conserved V-encoded cysteine to the conserved J-encoded phenylalanine. In an earlier analysis of more than 550 of the donors, sequences lacking an unambiguous match to a single V gene segment were excluded. An earlier analysis of 500 to 600 of the donors classified V segments as functional when productive rearrangements were above 56.7% and as segregating when the standard deviation between donors was above 5%. A statistical classification framework was built for diagnosing cytomegalovirus status from the catalog of TCR beta chain sequences. In a later analysis, TCR nucleotide sequences were compared against IMGT/GENE-DB human TR gene sequences so that V and J genes could be assigned. A later analysis assigned CDR3 sequences and most-parsimonious VDJ recombination scenarios with the TCRdist pipeline. In a later analysis, each TCR beta chain was defined by its CDR3 amino acid sequence together with its V-gene family, and reads without a unique V-gene family were excluded. In a later analysis, approximately 590 highly shared, low-generation-probability nucleotide sequences were removed to address suspected cross-contamination and a sequencing artifact. A later analysis calculated a clonal expansion index for each public chain from normalized within-repertoire ranks of inferred template counts. A later analysis computed generation probabilities with a VDJ recombination model fitted to out-of-frame rearrangements, and checked the results against IGoR. A later analysis scored TCR-TCR, TCR-HLA and TCR-CMV co-occurrence with hypergeometric tests, applying a repertoire-size bias correction to TCR pairs. False discovery rates were estimated in a later analysis by permuting HLA or CMV assignments 20 times. In a later analysis, co-occurring TCRs were grouped using DBSCAN, and TCRdist sequence similarity was added for clustering within HLA-allele-positive subsets. Repertoires with fewer than 30,000 or more than 120,000 public chains were left out of co-occurrence clustering, as were a handful of repertoires with anomalous nucleotide sharing. TCRdb took this table from immuneACCESS and kept in-frame rearrangements with V and J called. Such tables lack part of the clones; where checked against another copy, unresolved V genes explain under half of the gap, and the rest is unexplained. V, J and clone size are taken as reported in that table, and D and trimming were inferred from the DNA itself. The sample has about 130,000 clones on record, roughly 72% of them singletons. The biggest ten clones account for 6% to 8% of the sample.

V is trimmed back by 5 bases and J by 3 bases, and the junction contains 18 bases that no gene match accounts for. From its cysteine to its phenylalanine, the CDR3 spans 18 amino acids. This entry keeps only the CDR3 DNA: 54 bases, framed from base 1. The germline V gene (reference sequence) provides CDR1 PRHDT and CDR2 FYEKMQ. The cohort consisted of hundreds of healthy bone marrow donors. At the time of sampling, every cohort member was nominally healthy, though immune exposures that went unrecorded were likely present. The donor was CMV seronegative and belonged to the group of 350 or so seronegative cohort members. A peripheral blood sample was provided by each donor, and peripheral blood mononuclear cells were used for TCR beta sequencing. Genomic DNA extraction from the blood cell samples was performed with the Qiagen DNeasy Blood Extraction Kit. A remark on this clone: Its antigen remains unidentified. No base quality information exists; no much larger clone differs at one position.

Rearrangement joined TRBV13 to TRBJ2-7, and 8 bases in between align with TRBD1. This clonotype was sampled from a male donor in good health and CMV-seronegative. The sequenced material came from PBMCs. The sequence in DNA is TGTGCCAGCAGCATAAGGAACAGGGGGGCGAGCCACTACTACGAGCAGTACTTC. Its translation is CASSIRNRGASHYYEQYF.